The 3 T cell receptor beta chains in this list originate from one sample, sequenced in a study of vaccination effects on CD4 cells after COVID-19 (dated by TCRdb to 2021 to 2024). Libraries were made using the immunoSEQ multiplex PCR assay. TCRdb's version of the immuneACCESS table is confined to in-frame rearrangements and falls short of the full clone set. An unresolved V gene accounts for under half of the shortfall where checked; the remainder is of unknown origin. In this sample the table shows approximately 54,000 clones, approximately 79% of which occur a single time. The ten biggest clones cover 2.4% of the sample. The ViraFEST assay stimulated PBMC with viral peptide pools and then used TCR sequencing to identify antigen-specific CD4+ T cell clonotypes by expansion. After around ten days of culture, CD4+ T cells were isolated with the EasySep CD4+ T cell isolation kit. These receptors have no identified antigens.

The sequenced sample was CD4+ T cells from PBMCs cultured with HCoV-229E spike peptides, obtained before COVID-19 vaccination. The sample's cell subset or site label is to be understood as: HCoV-229E spike overlapping peptide pool stimulation. The receptors stem from a human donor who received a COVID-19 vaccine.

The V call is TRBV7-3, the J call TRBJ2-5, with TRBD2 identical over 7 bases. The V gene's germline CDR1 is SGHTA and CDR2 FQGTGA. There are 15 residues in the CDR3. Germline trimming cut 1 base from V and 2 bases from J; bases unmatched to any gene: 4. The CDR3 region is CASSLMGGVQETQYF. In DNA form, the CDR3 reads TGTGCCAGCAGCTTAATGGGAGGGGTACAAGAGACCCAGTACTTC.

The table lists this clone with a few counts. The V call is TRBV5-1, the J call TRBJ1-2; unclear D gene. Trimming took 1 base from V and 0 from J, leaving 7 bases between them. The CDR3 loop spans 14 amino acids. Germline V CDR1 and CDR2: SGHRS, YFSETQ. For the CDR3, the DNA is TGCGCCAGCAGCTTGTCCGCAGCTAACTATGGCTACACCTTC. Protein: CASSLSAANYGYTF.

CDR3 region: CASSNVAGVRNQPQHF. In DNA, the CDR3 is TGTGCCAGCAGCAATGTGGCCGGGGTGAGGAATCAGCCCCAGCATTTT. This chain joins TRBV2 and TRBJ1-5; D uncertain. This CDR3 comprises 16 residues. Germline CDR1 and CDR2: SNHLY and FYNNEI. The V end lost 6 bases, the J end lost 4 bases, and 19 bases lay between the germline ends.